The 17 T cell receptor beta chains below come from one sample, sequenced in a study of blood T cell repertoires in COVID-19. The data were produced by immunoSEQ multiplex PCR, yet TCRdb's version contains in-frame clones alone and is incomplete. The table lists around 300,000 clones, around 91% of them singletons. The sample taken for sequencing was peripheral blood. All receptors come from a woman aged 40 to 55 with COVID-19, enrolled during active disease.

A word on this clone: One end of the junction varies from germline; a read error may be responsible. J is TRBJ2-5 and V is TRBV7-2; D not resolved. CDR1 and CDR2 from the germline V gene are SGHTA and FQGNSA. The CDR3 totals 12 residues. The CDR3: CASSLLPEAQYF. CDR3 DNA: TGTGCCAGCAGCCTACTCCCAGAGGCCCAGTACTTC.

The V call is TRBV11-2, the J call TRBJ1-3, with D possibly being TRBD1 (6 bases). The ends were cut back, 3 bases at V and 5 bases at J, with 11 bases in the middle. The CDR3 is 14 residues long. The germline V gene encodes CDR1 SGHAT and CDR2 FQNNGV. This CDR3 is CASSFPRGRNTIYF. In nucleotides, the CDR3 is TGTGCCAGCAGCTTCCCCAGGGGAAGAAACACCATATATTTT.

The chain is built from TRBV14 and TRBJ2-7; D may be TRBD2 (5 bases). The germline V gene encodes CDR1 SGHDN and CDR2 FVKESK. There are 15 residues in the CDR3. V dropped 1 base and J dropped 1 base, with 11 bases sitting between them. The CDR3 reads CASSQGTSPSYEQYF. CDR3 in DNA: TGTGCCAGCAGCCAAGGAACTAGTCCGTCCTACGAGCAGTACTTC.

The chain uses TRBV5-1 and TRBJ2-1; D perhaps matches TRBD2 (5 bases). This CDR3 has 17 amino acids. V dropped 4 bases and J dropped 0 bases, with 17 bases sitting between them. Germline CDR1 SGHRS, CDR2 YFSETQ. CDR3 in DNA: TGCGCCAGCAGCGTCTTACCCGAAGGGAGCTCCTACAATGAGCAGTTCTTC. Its translation: CASSVLPEGSSYNEQFF. Together with reference TRBV5-1 and TRBJ2-1, the CDR3 gives the full variable domain: KAGVTQTPRYLIKTRGQQVTLSCSPISGHRSVSWYQQTPGQGLQFLFEYFSETQRNKGNFPGRFSGRQFSNSRSEMNVSTLELGDSALYLCASSVLPEGSSYNEQFFGPGTRLTVL.

The rearrangement links TRBV19 to TRBJ2-7; 7 positions agree with TRBD1. CDR3 length equals 12 residues. Trimming took 4 bases from V and 4 from J; bases not matched to a gene: 1. CDR1 is LNHDA and CDR2 is SQIVND in the germline V gene (reference sequence). CDR3 amino acids: CASSNRGYEQYF. In nucleotides, the CDR3 is TGTGCCAGTAGTAACAGGGGTTACGAGCAGTACTTC.

A note on this clone: An end of the junction differs from the germline gene, which may be a read error. The chain couples TRBV4-1 to TRBJ2-1; D is perhaps TRBD1 (6 bases). This CDR3 has 16 amino acids. Looked up from germline, CDR1 is MGHRA and CDR2 is YSYEKL. The CDR3, as DNA: TGCGCCAGCAGTCAAGCTACAGGGCTCCTTTCCCATGAGCAGTTCTTC. Its translation is CASSQATGLLSHEQFF.

The rearrangement links TRBV30 to TRBJ2-5, with D unclear. This CDR3 is 13 amino acids long. Trimming took off 1 base at V and 1 base at J, with 7 bases between the two ends. Germline CDR1 reads GTSNPN; CDR2 reads SVGIG (reference sequence). The CDR3, as DNA: TGTGCCTGGAGTGAGCCTCCCCAAGAGACCCAGTACTTC. It yields the protein CAWSEPPQETQYF.

This clone was counted once. V gene TRBV19 combines with J gene TRBJ1-1; TRBD1 aligns across 10 bases. The CDR3 loop spans 16 amino acids. Trimming removed 5 bases from V and 4 bases from J; junction bases left unmatched: 10. CDR1 and CDR2 (germline): LNHDA, SQIVND (reference sequence). The CDR3 DNA sequence: TGTGCCAGTAGTGTTGTGGCCGGGACAGGGGCCACTGAAGCTTTCTTT. It specifies CASSVVAGTGATEAFF.

The chain uses TRBV2 and TRBJ1-2, with 7 bases that match TRBD1. The CDR3 is 16 residues long. Germline V gene sequence: CDR1 SNHLY, CDR2 FYNNEI. With 1 base clipped from V and 4 bases from J, the junction kept 9 bases outside the gene matches. Written as DNA, the CDR3 is TGTGCCAGCAGTGAAGACCAGACAGGGATGGTCTATGGCTACACCTTC. Protein product: CASSEDQTGMVYGYTF.

V and J are TRBV28 and TRBJ2-7; 7 nucleotides match TRBD1. This CDR3 contains 13 residues. V dropped 9 bases and J dropped 2; count of bases not matched to a gene: 7. Germline CDR1 is MDHEN and CDR2 is SYDVKM. The DNA of the CDR3 is TGTGCCAGTAAAGGGGGCCCGGCCTACGAGCAGTACTTC. Translation: CASKGGPAYEQYF. Looking up the rest from reference TRBV28 and TRBJ2-7 gives the full variable domain: DVKVTQSSRYLVKRTGEKVFLECVQDMDHENMFWYRQDPGLGLRLIYFSYDVKMKEKGDIPEGYSVSREKKERFSLILESASTNQTSMYLCASKGGPAYEQYFGPGTRLTVT.

The table lists this clone with a count of one. The chain uses TRBV7-2 and TRBJ2-3; D is possibly TRBD2 (7 bases). This CDR3 has 16 amino acids. The germline gives CDR1 SGHTA, CDR2 FQGNSA. V lost 5 bases and J 6 bases, leaving 21 bases between the germline ends. In nucleotides, the CDR3 is TGTGCCAGCAGCCCTGAAGGGGGGGGCTCTTGGGATACGCAGTATTTT. Translation: CASSPEGGGSWDTQYF.

This chain joins TRBV5-1 and TRBJ1-3; the match to TRBD1 covers 8 bases. Trimming removed 2 bases from V and 4 bases from J; junction bases left unmatched: 11. The CDR3 length is 17 residues. In germline, CDR1 is SGHRS, CDR2 YFSETQ. CDR3 sequence (DNA): TGCGCCAGCAGCTTTTCCGGAGGACAGGGTTCCGGAAACACCATATATTTT. Amino acid sequence: CASSFSGGQGSGNTIYF.

The chain combines TRBV7-2 with TRBJ1-2; 7 nucleotides line up with TRBD1. The CDR3 runs to 14 residues. With V trimmed by 4 bases and J by 4 bases, 6 bases remained unmatched. The germline CDR1 and CDR2 sequences are SGHTA and FQGNSA. The DNA for the CDR3 is TGTGCCAGCAGCTCGAGACAGGGAGTCTATGGCTACACCTTC. Protein product: CASSSRQGVYGYTF.

The chain recombines TRBV29-1 with TRBJ2-1; 8 bases agree with TRBD1. The germline CDR1 and CDR2 sequences are SQVTM and ANQGSEA. The CDR3 loop spans 17 amino acids. Losses at the gene ends were 4 bases for V and 0 bases for J; bases not matched to a gene: 11. CDR3: CSVAPLTGAGSYNEQFF. The CDR3 DNA sequence: TGCAGCGTTGCTCCTTTGACAGGGGCAGGCTCCTACAATGAGCAGTTCTTC.

The chain has TRBV25-1 and TRBJ2-7; D remains unclear. The V gene lost 5 bases and the J gene lost 3 bases, with 11 bases spanning the gap. Germline CDR1 reads MGHDK; CDR2 reads SYGVNS. This CDR3 is built from 13 residues. For the CDR3, the DNA is TGTGCCAGCAGTCGAGGTCAAATCTACGAGCAGTACTTC. Encoded protein: CASSRGQIYEQYF.

The chain recombines TRBV27 with TRBJ1-1; D remains unclear. The CDR3 spans 11 residues. The germline V and J ends were trimmed by 4 bases and 11 bases, with 11 bases remaining between them. Germline V gives CDR1 MNHEY, CDR2 SMNVEV (reference sequence). The CDR3 protein is CASSSSRSAFF. The CDR3 nucleotides are TGTGCCAGCAGTTCAAGCCGATCGGCTTTCTTT.

The chain combines TRBV6-5 with TRBJ1-5; D is perhaps TRBD1 (6 bases). V was shortened by 3 bases and J by 2 bases, with 8 bases between the two germline ends. The germline CDR1 and CDR2 sequences are MNHEY and SVGAGI. The CDR3 extends over 14 amino acids. The DNA for the CDR3 is TGTGCCAGCAGTTATGGGGGCCGCAATCAGCCCCAGCATTTT. This gives the protein CASSYGGRNQPQHF.